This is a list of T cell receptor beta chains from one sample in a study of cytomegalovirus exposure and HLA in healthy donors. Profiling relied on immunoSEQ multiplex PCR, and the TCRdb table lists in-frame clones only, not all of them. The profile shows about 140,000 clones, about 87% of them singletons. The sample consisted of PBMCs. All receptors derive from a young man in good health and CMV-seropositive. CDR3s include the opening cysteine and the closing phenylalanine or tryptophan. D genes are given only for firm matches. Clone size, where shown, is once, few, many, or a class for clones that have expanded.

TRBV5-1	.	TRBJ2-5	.	CASRQALSQETQYF	TGCGCCAGCAGGCAAGCCCTGAGCCAAGAGACCCAGTACTTC
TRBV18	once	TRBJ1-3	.	CASSLNPMVSSGNTIYF	TGTGCCAGCTCACTTAATCCAATGGTCAGTTCTGGAAACACCATATATTTT
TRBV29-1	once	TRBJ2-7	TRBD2	CSASGGDHTLEQYF	TGCAGCGCAAGCGGGGGAGACCACACGTTGGAGCAGTACTTC
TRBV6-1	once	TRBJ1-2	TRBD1	CASSEADRVGYTF	TGTGCCAGCAGCGAAGCGGACAGGGTAGGCTACACCTTC
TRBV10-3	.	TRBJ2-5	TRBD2	CATRPGTSGGEEETQYF	TGTGCCACCCGTCCCGGGACTAGCGGGGGGGAGGAAGAGACCCAGTACTTC
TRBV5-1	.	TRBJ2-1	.	CASSLDSRTSVSYNEQFF	TGCGCCAGCAGCTTGGATTCCCGCACCAGTGTCTCCTACAATGAGCAGTTCTTC
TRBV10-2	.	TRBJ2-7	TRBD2	CASSRLAGGVSYEQYF	TGCGCCAGCAGCCGACTAGCGGGAGGGGTCTCCTACGAGCAGTACTTC
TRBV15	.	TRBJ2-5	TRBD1	CATSRDRGHQETQYF	TGTGCCACCAGCAGGGACAGGGGGCATCAAGAGACCCAGTACTTC
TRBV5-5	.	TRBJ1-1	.	CASSLTVPEAFF	TGTGCCAGCAGTTTGACAGTTCCAGAAGCTTTCTTT
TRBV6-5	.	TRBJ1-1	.	CASSYRWEAEAFF	TGTGCCAGCAGTTACCGGTGGGAGGCTGAAGCTTTCTTT
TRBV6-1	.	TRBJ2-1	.	CASSDYEQFF	TGTGCCAGCAGTGACTATGAGCAGTTCTTC
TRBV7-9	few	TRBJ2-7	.	CASSLGTTYEQYF	TGTGCCAGCAGCTTAGGGACAACCTACGAGCAGTACTTC
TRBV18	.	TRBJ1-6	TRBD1	CASSPSGTAGSPLHF	TGTGCCAGCTCACCTTCCGGGACAGCGGGTTCACCCCTCCACTTT
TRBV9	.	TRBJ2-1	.	CASSVLTVPDNEQFF	TGTGCCAGCAGCGTACTAACAGTTCCAGACAATGAGCAGTTCTTC
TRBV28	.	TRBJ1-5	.	CASSLQGQPQHF	TGTGCCAGCAGTTTACAGGGACAGCCCCAGCATTTT
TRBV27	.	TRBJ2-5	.	CASSPNRLRGETQYF	TGTGCCAGCAGTCCGAACCGACTCCGCGGGGAGACCCAGTACTTC
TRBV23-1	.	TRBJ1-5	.	CASSQSCQNSNQPQHF	TGCGCCAGCAGTCAATCCTGTCAGAATAGCAATCAGCCCCAGCATTTT
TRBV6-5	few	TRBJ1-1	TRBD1	CATRQGENTEAFF	TGTGCCACCAGACAGGGGGAAAACACTGAAGCTTTCTTT
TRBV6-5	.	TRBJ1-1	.	CASSRTLGLNTEAFF	TGTGCCAGCAGCCGCACACTAGGGCTGAACACTGAAGCTTTCTTT
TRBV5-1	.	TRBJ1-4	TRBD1	CASSSRDRTVGVNEKLFF	TGCGCCAGCAGCTCCCGGGACAGGACAGTGGGTGTAAATGAAAAACTGTTTTTT
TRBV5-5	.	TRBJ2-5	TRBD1	CASSSGTGGTETQYF	TGTGCCAGCAGCTCGGGGACAGGGGGAACGGAGACCCAGTACTTC
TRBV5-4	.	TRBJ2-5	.	CASSFTAGETQYF	TGTGCCAGCAGTTTCACGGCAGGGGAGACCCAGTACTTC
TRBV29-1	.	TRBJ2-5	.	CSVAGDGQGGETQYF	TGCAGCGTGGCGGGGGATGGACAGGGAGGAGAGACCCAGTACTTC
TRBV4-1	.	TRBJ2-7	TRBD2	CASSHGVGGRAYEQYF	TGCGCCAGCAGCCACGGGGTAGGCGGGAGGGCCTACGAGCAGTACTTC
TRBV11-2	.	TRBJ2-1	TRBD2	CASSRLAGGNEQFF	TGTGCCAGCAGTCGACTAGCGGGAGGCAATGAGCAGTTCTTC
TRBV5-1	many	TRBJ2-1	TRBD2	CASSPTSIGGNEQFF	TGCGCCAGCAGCCCGACTAGCATAGGTGGCAATGAGCAGTTCTTC